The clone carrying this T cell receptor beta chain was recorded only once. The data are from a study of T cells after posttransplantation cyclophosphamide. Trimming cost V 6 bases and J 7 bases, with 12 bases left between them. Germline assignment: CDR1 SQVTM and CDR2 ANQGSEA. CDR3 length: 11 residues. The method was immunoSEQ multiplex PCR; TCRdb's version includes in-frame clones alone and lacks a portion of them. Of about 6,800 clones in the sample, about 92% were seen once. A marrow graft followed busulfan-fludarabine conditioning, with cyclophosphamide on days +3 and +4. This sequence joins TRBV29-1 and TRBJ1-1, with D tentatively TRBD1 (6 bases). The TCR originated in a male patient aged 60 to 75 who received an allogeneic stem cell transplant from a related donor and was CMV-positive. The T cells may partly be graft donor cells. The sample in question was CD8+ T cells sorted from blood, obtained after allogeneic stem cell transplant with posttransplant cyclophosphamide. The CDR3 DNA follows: TGCAGCGTGCAACAGGGTAATGAAGCTTTCTTT. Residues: CSVQQGNEAFF.